This T cell receptor beta chain was sequenced for a study of cytomegalovirus exposure and HLA in healthy donors. Germline CDR1 reads LNHDA; CDR2 reads SQIVND (reference sequence). The CDR3 totals 16 residues. V gave up 7 bases and J gave up 1 base; unmatched junction bases: 12. This clone came up once. PCR involved 60 Vbeta and 13 Jbeta primers. Source study methods: Unique TCR beta chains numbered around 80 million in a later analysis, with approximately 10 million shared. The repertoire was sequenced with immunoSEQ multiplex PCR; TCRdb's copy has only in-frame clones and lacks some. That table furnishes V, J and clone size, whereas the DNA furnished D and trimming. The data show about 120,000 clones, 80% seen once.

This TCR was sampled from a female donor in good health and CMV-seropositive. V usage is TRBV19 and J usage is TRBJ1-1; 7 nucleotides agree with TRBD1. The sequenced sample was PBMCs. The CDR3 spells CASITWAGGQNTEAFF. The DNA of the CDR3 is TGTGCCAGTATCACCTGGGCAGGGGGACAGAACACTGAAGCTTTCTTT.